Below, 3 T cell receptor beta chains from the same sample are listed, as sequenced in a study of radiation and T cells in renal cell carcinoma. Time point of the sample: blood 2 weeks post-SBRT. Treatment described: 15 Gy SBRT to primary tumor, nephrectomy 4 weeks later. Some clones are missing from TCRdb's copy, which holds only in-frame ones; the method was immunoSEQ multiplex PCR. Among some 130,000 clones, 75% to 85% were seen once, and the ten largest hold about 1.9%. Sequencing used blood, obtained from a patient whose treatment included radiotherapy and nephrectomy. All receptors derive from a woman aged 55 to 70 with renal cell carcinoma.

V gene TRBV19 combines with J gene TRBJ1-5, with D possibly matching TRBD1 (5 bases). CDR3 length: 13 amino acids. With 3 bases removed from V and 6 bases from J, the gap between germline ends came to 9 bases. CDR1 is LNHDA and CDR2 is SQIVND in the germline V gene (reference sequence). CDR3 protein: CASSIPQGQPQHF. CDR3 DNA sequence: TGTGCCAGTAGTATCCCCCAGGGTCAGCCCCAGCATTTT.

Judged by abundance, this clone is medium-sized. The chain recombines TRBV5-6 with TRBJ1-1; possibly TRBD1 for D (6 bases). V shed 4 bases and J shed 4 bases, with 11 bases lying between them. Germline CDR1 reads SGHDT; CDR2 reads YYEEEE. The CDR3 loop spans 13 amino acids. CDR3: CASSLRGGTEAFF. The CDR3 nucleotides are TGTGCCAGCAGCCTCAGGGGCGGCACTGAAGCTTTCTTT.

J is TRBJ1-5 and V is TRBV11-2, with TRBD1 matching over 7 bases. Germline assignment: CDR1 SGHAT and CDR2 FQNNGV. The CDR3 is 15 residues long. The ends lost 0 bases at V and 7 bases at J; junction bases unmatched: 6. The CDR3 bases are TGTGCCAGCAGCTTAGATCAGGGGGGGTACCAGCCCCAGCATTTT. This codes for CASSLDQGGYQPQHF.